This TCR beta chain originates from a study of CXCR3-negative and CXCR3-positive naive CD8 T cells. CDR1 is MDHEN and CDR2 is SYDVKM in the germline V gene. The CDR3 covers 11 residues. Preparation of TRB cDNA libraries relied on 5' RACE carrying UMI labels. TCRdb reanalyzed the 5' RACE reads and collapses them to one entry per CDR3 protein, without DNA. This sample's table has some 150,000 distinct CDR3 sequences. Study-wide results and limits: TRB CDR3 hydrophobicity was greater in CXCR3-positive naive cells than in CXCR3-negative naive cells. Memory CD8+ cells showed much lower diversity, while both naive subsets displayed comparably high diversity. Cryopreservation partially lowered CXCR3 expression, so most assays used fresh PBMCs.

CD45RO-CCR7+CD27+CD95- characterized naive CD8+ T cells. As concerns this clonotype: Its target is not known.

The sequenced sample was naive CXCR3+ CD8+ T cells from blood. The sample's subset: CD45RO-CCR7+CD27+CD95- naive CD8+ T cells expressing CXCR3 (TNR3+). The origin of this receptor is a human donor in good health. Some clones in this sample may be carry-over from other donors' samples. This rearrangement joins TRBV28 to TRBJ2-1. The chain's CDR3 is CASSRSSAQFF. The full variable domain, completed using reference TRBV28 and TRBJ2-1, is DVKVTQSSRYLVKRTGEKVFLECVQDMDHENMFWYRQDPGLGLRLIYFSYDVKMKEKGDIPEGYSVSREKKERFSLILESASTNQTSMYLCASSRSSAQFFGPGTRLTVL.